This entry lists 17 T cell receptor beta chains sequenced from one sample in a study of cytomegalovirus exposure and HLA in healthy donors. The PCR had 60 Vbeta and 13 Jbeta primers. The method was immunoSEQ multiplex PCR; TCRdb's version includes in-frame clones alone and lacks a portion of them. The sample yields about 180,000 clones, around three quarters seen once. Sequencing was done on a sample of PBMCs. The receptors were gathered from a woman between 40 and 50 years old in good health and CMV-seronegative.

The V call is TRBV7-8, the J call TRBJ1-5; no firm D call. The CDR3 extends over 16 amino acids. The ends were cut back, 2 bases at V and 0 bases at J, with 11 bases in the middle. The germline V gene encodes CDR1 SGHVS and CDR2 FQNEAQ. In DNA, the CDR3 is TGTGCCAGCAGCTTATTTTCGGGTCTTAGCAATCAGCCCCAGCATTTT. It encodes CASSLFSGLSNQPQHF.

This chain connects TRBV28 to TRBJ1-5, with 11 bases matching TRBD1. V was clipped by 8 bases and J by 5 bases; unmatched bases: 2. Germline CDR1 reads MDHEN; CDR2 reads SYDVKM. CDR3 length: 13 residues. As DNA, the CDR3 is TGTGCCAGCGGGACAGGGGGACATCAGCCCCAGCATTTT. It translates to CASGTGGHQPQHF.

The V call is TRBV6-6, the J call TRBJ1-2; no firm D call. CDR1 is MNHNY, CDR2 SVGAGI, per germline (reference sequence). The CDR3 has 16 amino acids. V lost 2 bases to trimming and J lost 4 bases, with 17 bases between them. CDR3 in DNA: TGTGCCAGCAGTTACCTTAACCTGAGGGCGGGCTATGGCTACACCTTC. This translates into CASSYLNLRAGYGYTF.

This chain joins TRBV10-3 and TRBJ2-3; D gene unclear. Looked up from germline, CDR1 is ENHRY and CDR2 is SYGVKD. The CDR3 consists of 13 residues. The ends were cut back, 10 bases at V and 6 bases at J, with 17 bases in the middle. The CDR3 region has the DNA TGTGCCACCCGGCCGCAGGCTCTGGATACGCAGTATTTT. Translating gives CATRPQALDTQYF.

The chain carries TRBV7-2 and TRBJ1-1; TRBD1 aligns across 10 bases. Germline V gene sequence: CDR1 SGHTA, CDR2 FQGNSA. The CDR3 loop spans 18 amino acids. J was trimmed by 4 bases and V by 6 bases; bases with no gene match: 17. This CDR3 is CASSVSAGQGSGGTEAFF. CDR3 sequence (DNA): TGTGCCAGCAGTGTCTCCGCGGGACAGGGGTCGGGGGGCACTGAAGCTTTCTTT.

CDR3 coding DNA: TGTGCCAGCAGTTTGGGGACTCCTTACGAGCAGTACTTC. Translated, it gives CASSLGTPYEQYF. The chain carries TRBV27 and TRBJ2-7, with D possibly TRBD2 on 6 matching bases. This CDR3 comprises 13 residues. V shed 3 bases and J shed 4 bases, with 10 bases lying between them. CDR1 and CDR2 (germline): MNHEY, SMNVEV (reference sequence).

V usage is TRBV5-6 and J usage is TRBJ2-5; D is perhaps TRBD1 (5 bases). Germline CDR1 SGHDT, CDR2 YYEEEE. The CDR3 runs 16 residues. V dropped 0 bases and J dropped 1 base, with 13 bases sitting between them. CDR3 DNA sequence: TGTGCCAGCAGCTTGGCCTTGCGTAGGGGCCAAGAGACCCAGTACTTC. Protein product: CASSLALRRGQETQYF.

The chain combines TRBV5-1 with TRBJ2-2, with TRBD1 matching over 7 bases. The CDR3 contains 17 residues. Germline V lookup: CDR1 SGHRS, CDR2 YFSETQ. After removal of 0 bases from V and 5 bases from J, the junction contained 10 bases not matched to a gene. CDR3 nucleotide sequence: TGCGCCAGCAGCTTGGCCTTAATAGGGGGCGAAACCGGGGAGCTGTTTTTT. Translating gives CASSLALIGGETGELFF.

The genes are TRBV21-1 and TRBJ1-1; the D call in the table, TRBD1, was not verified against the DNA. TRBV21-1 is flagged as a pseudogene. The CDR3 totals 13 residues. The CDR3 region is CASSKAVDRPAFF. CDR3 DNA: TGTGCCAGCAGCAAAGCTGTGGACAGGCCAGCTTTCTTT.

About this clone itself: Relative to the germline gene, one junction end is altered; a read error may explain this. The chain's CDR3 is CASREGANTGELFF. The CDR3 region has the DNA TGTGCCAGCCGGGAGGGGGCGAATACCGGGGAGCTGTTTTTT. The chain joins TRBV7-3 to TRBJ2-2; tentative D call: TRBD2 (8 bases). This CDR3 comprises 14 residues. Germline-derived CDR1 and CDR2 are SGHTA and FQGTGA.

As for this clone: A junction boundary mismatches the germline segment, possibly from a read error. The rearrangement links TRBV6-6 to TRBJ2-3; no clear D gene. The CDR3 has 14 residues. Germline V gene data show CDR1 as MNHNY and CDR2 as SVGAGI (reference sequence). Written as DNA, the CDR3 is TGTGCCAGCAGTTACTCGGGTAGCAGAGATACGCAGTATTTT. Its protein is CASSYSGSRDTQYF.

This clone was observed a handful of times. V usage is TRBV5-1 and J usage is TRBJ1-2, with TRBD1 matching over 9 bases. The CDR3 runs to 14 residues. CDR1 is SGHRS and CDR2 is YFSETQ in the germline V gene. V gave up 5 bases and J gave up 4 bases; unmatched junction bases: 6. CDR3 DNA sequence: TGCGCCAGCAGGAACACAGGGGGCGTCTATGGCTACACCTTC. Protein: CASRNTGGVYGYTF.

The chain links TRBV5-1 to TRBJ2-5, with D perhaps matching TRBD1 (6 bases). The better agreement between TRBJ2-7 and the DNA end casts doubt on the J call. The CDR3 has 15 amino acids. In germline, CDR1 is SGHRS, CDR2 YFSETQ. The CDR3: CASSLQGIDTYEQYF. DNA of the CDR3: TGCGCCAGCAGCTTACAGGGAATAGATACCTACGAGCAGTACTTC.

The genes are TRBV11-2 and TRBJ2-5; D possibly corresponds to TRBD1 (5 bases). The DNA end lines up better with TRBJ2-7; the J call may be wrong. This CDR3 is 12 amino acids long. Per germline, CDR1 SGHAT and CDR2 FQNNGV. The CDR3 DNA sequence: TGTGCCAGCAGCGCCTCCCAGGGCGAGCAGTACTTC. Protein: CASSASQGEQYF.

CDR3 protein: CARSWGGRKNFEQYF. The CDR3 coding sequence is TGTGCCAGAAGCTGGGGGGGACGGAAAAACTTCGAGCAGTACTTC. The chain uses TRBV5-3 and TRBJ2-7; 7 bases agree with TRBD2. TRBV5-3 qualifies as an ORF whose function is uncertain. The CDR3 consists of 15 residues. The V segment lost 3 bases and the J segment 6 bases; nucleotides outside the gene matches: 12.

The chain joins TRBV29-1 to TRBJ2-3, with 10 bases aligning to TRBD2. Germline CDR1 SQVTM, CDR2 ANQGSEA. Losses at the gene ends were 5 bases for V and 3 bases for J; bases not matched to a gene: 8. This CDR3 has 15 amino acids. The CDR3 DNA reads as TGCAGCGTTCTTGGGCTAGCGGGAGAAACAGATACGCAGTATTTT. As protein: CSVLGLAGETDTQYF.

V usage is TRBV6-1 and J usage is TRBJ1-5, with TRBD1 matching 9 bases. The CDR3 is made up of 14 amino acids. Germline trimming cut 10 bases from V and 3 bases from J; bases unmatched to any gene: 7. CDR1 is MNHNS, CDR2 SASEGT, per germline. In DNA form, the CDR3 reads TGTGCCATCCGGGACAGGGATCCCAATCAGCCCCAGCATTTT. Protein sequence: CAIRDRDPNQPQHF.